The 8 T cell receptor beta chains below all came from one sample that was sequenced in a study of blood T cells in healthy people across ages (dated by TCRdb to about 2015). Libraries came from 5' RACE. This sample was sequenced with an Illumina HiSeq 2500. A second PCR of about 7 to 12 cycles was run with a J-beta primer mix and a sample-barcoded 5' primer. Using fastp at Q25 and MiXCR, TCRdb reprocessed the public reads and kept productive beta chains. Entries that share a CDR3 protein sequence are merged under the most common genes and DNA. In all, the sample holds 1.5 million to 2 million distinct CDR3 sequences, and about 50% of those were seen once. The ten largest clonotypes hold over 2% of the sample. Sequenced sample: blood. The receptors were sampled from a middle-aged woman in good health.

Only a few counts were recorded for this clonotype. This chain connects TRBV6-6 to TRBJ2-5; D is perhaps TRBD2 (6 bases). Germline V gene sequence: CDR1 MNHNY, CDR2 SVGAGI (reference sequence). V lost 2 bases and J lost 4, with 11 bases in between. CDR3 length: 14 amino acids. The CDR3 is CASSYGLARETQYF. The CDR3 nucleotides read TGTGCCAGCAGTTACGGGCTAGCGAGAGAGACCCAGTACTTC.

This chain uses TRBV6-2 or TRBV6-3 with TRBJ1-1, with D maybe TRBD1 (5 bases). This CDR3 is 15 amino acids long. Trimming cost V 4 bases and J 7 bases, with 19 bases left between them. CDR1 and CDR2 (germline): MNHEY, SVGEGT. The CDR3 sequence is CASSSQGTGELEAFF. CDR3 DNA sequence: TGTGCCAGCAGTTCTCAGGGCACAGGCGAGCTTGAAGCTTTCTTT.

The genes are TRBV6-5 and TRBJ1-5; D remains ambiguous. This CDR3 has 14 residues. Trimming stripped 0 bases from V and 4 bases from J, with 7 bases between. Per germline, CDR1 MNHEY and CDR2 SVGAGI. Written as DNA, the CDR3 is TGTGCCAGCAGTTACTCTCCCGGAAATCAGCCCCAGCATTTT. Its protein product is CASSYSPGNQPQHF.

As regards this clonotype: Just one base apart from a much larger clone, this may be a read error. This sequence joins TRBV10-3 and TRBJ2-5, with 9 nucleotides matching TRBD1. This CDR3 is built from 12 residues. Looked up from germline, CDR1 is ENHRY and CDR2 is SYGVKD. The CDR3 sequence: CATGQGQEAQYF. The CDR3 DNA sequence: TGTGCCACGGGACAGGGACAAGAGGCCCAGTACTTC.

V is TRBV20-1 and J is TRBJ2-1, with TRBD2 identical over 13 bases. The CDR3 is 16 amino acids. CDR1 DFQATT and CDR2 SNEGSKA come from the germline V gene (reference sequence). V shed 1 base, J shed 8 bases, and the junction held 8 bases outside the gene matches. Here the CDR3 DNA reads TGCAGTGCTAGAGGACGGACTAGCGGGGGTAGGGATGAGCAGTTCTTC. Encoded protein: CSARGRTSGGRDEQFF.

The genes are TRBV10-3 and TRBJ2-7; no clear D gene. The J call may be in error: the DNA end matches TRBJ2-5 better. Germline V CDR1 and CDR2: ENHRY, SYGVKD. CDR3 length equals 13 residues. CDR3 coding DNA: TGTGCCATCAGTGTCGGGTCTCAGGAGACCCAGTACTTC. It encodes CAISVGSQETQYF.

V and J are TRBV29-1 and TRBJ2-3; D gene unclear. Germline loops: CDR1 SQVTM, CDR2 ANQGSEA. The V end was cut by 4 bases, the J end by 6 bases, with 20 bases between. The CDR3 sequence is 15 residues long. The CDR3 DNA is TGCAGCGTTGGCCCTGCTAGGCCACACCTCGATACGCAGTATTTT. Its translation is CSVGPARPHLDTQYF.

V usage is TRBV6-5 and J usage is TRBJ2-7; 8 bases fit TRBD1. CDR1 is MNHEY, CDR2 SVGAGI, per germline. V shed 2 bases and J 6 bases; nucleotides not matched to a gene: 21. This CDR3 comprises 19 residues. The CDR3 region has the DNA TGTGCCAGCAGTTACGCCCGGACAGGGACCCTGGCCCTAACGACCGAGCAGTACTTC. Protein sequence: CASSYARTGTLALTTEQYF.